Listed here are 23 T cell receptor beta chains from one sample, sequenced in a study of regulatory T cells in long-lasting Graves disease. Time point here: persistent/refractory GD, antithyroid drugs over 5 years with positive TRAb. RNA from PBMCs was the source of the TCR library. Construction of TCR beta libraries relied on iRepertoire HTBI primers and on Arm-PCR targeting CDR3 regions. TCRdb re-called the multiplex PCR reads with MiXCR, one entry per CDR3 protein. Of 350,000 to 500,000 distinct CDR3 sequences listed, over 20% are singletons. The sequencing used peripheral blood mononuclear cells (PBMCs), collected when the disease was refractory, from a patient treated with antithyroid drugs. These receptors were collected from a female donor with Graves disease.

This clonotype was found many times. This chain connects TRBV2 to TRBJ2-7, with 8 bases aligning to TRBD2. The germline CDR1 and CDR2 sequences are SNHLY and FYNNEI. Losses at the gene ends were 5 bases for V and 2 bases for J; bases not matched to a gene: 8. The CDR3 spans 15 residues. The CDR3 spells CASSYSVAGPYEQYF. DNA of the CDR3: TGTGCCAGCAGTTACTCCGTAGCGGGGCCCTACGAGCAGTACTTC.

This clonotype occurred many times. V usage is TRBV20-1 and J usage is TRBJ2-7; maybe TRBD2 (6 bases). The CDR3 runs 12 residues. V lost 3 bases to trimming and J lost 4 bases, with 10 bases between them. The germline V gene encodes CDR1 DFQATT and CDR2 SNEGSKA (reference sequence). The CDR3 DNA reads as TGCAGTGCTAGGCCCGGGGGTTACGAGCAGTACTTC. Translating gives CSARPGGYEQYF.

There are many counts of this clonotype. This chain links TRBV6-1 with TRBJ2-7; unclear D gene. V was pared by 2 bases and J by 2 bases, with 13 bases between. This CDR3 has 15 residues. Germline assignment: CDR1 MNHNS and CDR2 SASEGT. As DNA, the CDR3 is TGTGCCAGCAGTGAAATCCCCGGGTCTCCCTACGAGCAGTACTTC. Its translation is CASSEIPGSPYEQYF.

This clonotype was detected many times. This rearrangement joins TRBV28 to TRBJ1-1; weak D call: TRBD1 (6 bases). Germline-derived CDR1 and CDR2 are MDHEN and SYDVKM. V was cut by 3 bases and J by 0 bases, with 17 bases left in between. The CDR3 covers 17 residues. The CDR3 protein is CASSFRRWTVMNTEAFF. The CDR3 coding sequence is TGTGCCAGCAGTTTTCGGAGATGGACAGTCATGAACACTGAAGCTTTCTTT. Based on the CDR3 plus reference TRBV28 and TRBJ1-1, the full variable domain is DVKVTQSSRYLVKRTGEKVFLECVQDMDHENMFWYRQDPGLGLRLIYFSYDVKMKEKGDIPEGYSVSREKKERFSLILESASTNQTSMYLCASSFRRWTVMNTEAFFGQGTRLTVV.

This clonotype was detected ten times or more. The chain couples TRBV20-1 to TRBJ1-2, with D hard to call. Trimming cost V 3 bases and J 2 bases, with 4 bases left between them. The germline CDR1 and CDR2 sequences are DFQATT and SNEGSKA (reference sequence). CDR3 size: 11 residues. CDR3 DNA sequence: TGCAGTGCTAGTCAGAACTATGGCTACACCTTC. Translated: CSASQNYGYTF.

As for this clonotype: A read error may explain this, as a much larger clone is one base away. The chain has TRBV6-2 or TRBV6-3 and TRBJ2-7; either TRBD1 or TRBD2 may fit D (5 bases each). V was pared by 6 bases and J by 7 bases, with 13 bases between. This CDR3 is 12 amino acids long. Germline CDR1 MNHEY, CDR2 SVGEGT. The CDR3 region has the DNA TGTGCCAGCAGGGGGACGGGTCTGGAGCAGTACTTC. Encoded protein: CASRGTGLEQYF.

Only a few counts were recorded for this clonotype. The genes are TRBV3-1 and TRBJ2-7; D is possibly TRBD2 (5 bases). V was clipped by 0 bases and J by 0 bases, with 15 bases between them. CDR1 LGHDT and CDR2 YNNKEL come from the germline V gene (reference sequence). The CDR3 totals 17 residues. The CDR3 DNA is TGTGCCAGCAGCCAAGATCCAGCGAGGGAAAGCTCCTACGAGCAGTACTTC. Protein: CASSQDPARESSYEQYF.

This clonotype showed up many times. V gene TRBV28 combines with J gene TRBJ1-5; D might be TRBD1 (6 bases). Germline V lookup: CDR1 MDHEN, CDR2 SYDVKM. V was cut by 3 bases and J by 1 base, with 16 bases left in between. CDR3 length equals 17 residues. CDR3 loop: CASSFPQGLGSNQPQHF. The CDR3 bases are TGTGCCAGCAGTTTCCCGCAGGGGCTGGGGAGCAATCAGCCCCAGCATTTT.

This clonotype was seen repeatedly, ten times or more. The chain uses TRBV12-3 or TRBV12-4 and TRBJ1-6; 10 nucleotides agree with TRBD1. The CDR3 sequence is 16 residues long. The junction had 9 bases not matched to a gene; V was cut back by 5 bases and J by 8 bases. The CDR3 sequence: CASSPSTGGFDSPLHF. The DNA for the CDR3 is TGTGCCAGCAGTCCTTCGACAGGGGGCTTCGATTCACCCCTCCACTTT.

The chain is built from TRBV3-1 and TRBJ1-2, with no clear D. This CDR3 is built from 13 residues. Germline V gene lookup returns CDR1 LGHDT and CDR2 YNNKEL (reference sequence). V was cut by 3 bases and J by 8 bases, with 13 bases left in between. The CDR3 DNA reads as TGTGCCAGCAGCCACGAGACGGCCAGGGGCTACACCTTC. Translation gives CASSHETARGYTF.

The CDR3 loop reads CASRKGGYNEQFF. CDR3 in DNA: TGTGCCAGCAGAAAAGGAGGGTACAATGAGCAGTTCTTC. The V gene is TRBV27, the J gene TRBJ2-1, with D possibly being TRBD2 (6 bases). This CDR3 has 13 amino acids. Looked up from germline, CDR1 is MNHEY and CDR2 is SMNVEV (reference sequence). V lost 6 bases and J 4 bases, leaving 10 bases between the germline ends.

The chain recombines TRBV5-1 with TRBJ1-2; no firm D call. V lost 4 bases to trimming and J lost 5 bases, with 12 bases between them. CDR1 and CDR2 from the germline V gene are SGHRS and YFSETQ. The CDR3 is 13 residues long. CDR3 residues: CASSPLSEYGYTF. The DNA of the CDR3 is TGCGCCAGCAGCCCCTTATCGGAGTATGGCTACACCTTC.

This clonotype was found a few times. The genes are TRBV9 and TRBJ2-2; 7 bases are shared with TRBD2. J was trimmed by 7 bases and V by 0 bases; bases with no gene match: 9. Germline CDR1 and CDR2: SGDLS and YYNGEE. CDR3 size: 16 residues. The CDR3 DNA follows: TGTGCCAGCAGCGTAGCTCGGAGCGGGACGGGCGGGGAGCTGTTTTTT. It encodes CASSVARSGTGGELFF.

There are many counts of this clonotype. CDR3 sequence (DNA): TGTGCCAGCAGACGCAGGGAAACCTCTGGGGCCAACGTCCTGACTTTC. Translating it yields CASRRRETSGANVLTF. V and J are TRBV28 and TRBJ2-6, with a weak D call TRBD1 (5 bases). V was shortened by 6 bases and J by 0 bases, with 12 bases between the two germline ends. CDR1 is MDHEN and CDR2 is SYDVKM in the germline V gene. This CDR3 comprises 16 residues.

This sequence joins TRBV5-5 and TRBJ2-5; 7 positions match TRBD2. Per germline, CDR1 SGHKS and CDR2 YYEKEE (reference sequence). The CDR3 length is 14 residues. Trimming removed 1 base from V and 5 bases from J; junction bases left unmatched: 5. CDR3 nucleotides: TGTGCCAGCAGCTTGTGGGGGGGGATGGAGACCCAGTACTTC. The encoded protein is CASSLWGGMETQYF. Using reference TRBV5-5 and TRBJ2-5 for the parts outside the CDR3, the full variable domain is DAGVTQSPTHLIKTRGQQVTLRCSPISGHKSVSWYQQVLGQGPQFIFQYYEKEERGRGNFPDRFSARQFPNYSSELNVNALLLGDSALYLCASSLWGGMETQYFGPGTRLLVL.

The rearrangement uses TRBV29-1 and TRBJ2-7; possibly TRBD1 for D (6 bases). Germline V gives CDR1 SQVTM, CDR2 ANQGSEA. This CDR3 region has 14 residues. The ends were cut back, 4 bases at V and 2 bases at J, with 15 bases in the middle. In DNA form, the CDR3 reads TGCAGCGTTGTAGCAGGGGCTCCCCCCTACGAGCAGTACTTC. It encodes CSVVAGAPPYEQYF.

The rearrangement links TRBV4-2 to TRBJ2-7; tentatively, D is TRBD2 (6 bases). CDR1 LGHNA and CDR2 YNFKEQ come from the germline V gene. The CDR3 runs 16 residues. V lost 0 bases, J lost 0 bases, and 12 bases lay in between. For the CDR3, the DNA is TGTGCCAGCAGCCAAGAGGGGGGATCCAGCTCCTACGAGCAGTACTTC. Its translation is CASSQEGGSSSYEQYF.

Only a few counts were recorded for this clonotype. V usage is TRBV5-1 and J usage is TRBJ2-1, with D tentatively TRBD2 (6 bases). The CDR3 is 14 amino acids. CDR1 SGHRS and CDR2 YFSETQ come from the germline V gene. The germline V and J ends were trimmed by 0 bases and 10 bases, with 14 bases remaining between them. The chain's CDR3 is CASSLEGLYLEQFF. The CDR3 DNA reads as TGCGCCAGCAGCTTGGAGGGACTCTACTTGGAGCAGTTCTTC.

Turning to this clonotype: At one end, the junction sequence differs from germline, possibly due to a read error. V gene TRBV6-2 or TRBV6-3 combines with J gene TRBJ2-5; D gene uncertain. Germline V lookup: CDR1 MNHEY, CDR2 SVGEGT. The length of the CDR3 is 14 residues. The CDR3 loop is CASSYSLDPETQYF. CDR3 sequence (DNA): TGCGCCAGCAGTTACAGTTTAGACCCCGAGACCCAGTACTTC.

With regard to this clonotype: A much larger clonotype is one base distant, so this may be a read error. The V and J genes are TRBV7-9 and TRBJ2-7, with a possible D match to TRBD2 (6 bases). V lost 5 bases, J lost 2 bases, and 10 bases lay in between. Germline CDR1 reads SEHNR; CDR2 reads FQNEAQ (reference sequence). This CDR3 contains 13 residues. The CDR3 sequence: CASSHPGAYEQYF. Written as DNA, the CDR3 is TGTGCCAGCAGCCACCCGGGGGCCTACGAGCAGTACTTC.

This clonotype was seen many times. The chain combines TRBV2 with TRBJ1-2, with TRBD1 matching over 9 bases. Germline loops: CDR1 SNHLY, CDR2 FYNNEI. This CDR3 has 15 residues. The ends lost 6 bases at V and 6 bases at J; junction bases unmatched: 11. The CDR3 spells CASRDHEQGANGYTF. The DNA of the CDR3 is TGTGCCAGCAGAGATCACGAACAGGGGGCGAATGGCTACACCTTC.

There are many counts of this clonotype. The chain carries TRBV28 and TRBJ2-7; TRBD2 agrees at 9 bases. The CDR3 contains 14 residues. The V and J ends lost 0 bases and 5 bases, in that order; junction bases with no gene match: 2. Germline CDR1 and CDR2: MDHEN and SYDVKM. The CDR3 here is CASSLWREGNEQYF. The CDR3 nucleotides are TGTGCCAGCAGTTTATGGCGGGAGGGTAACGAGCAGTACTTC.

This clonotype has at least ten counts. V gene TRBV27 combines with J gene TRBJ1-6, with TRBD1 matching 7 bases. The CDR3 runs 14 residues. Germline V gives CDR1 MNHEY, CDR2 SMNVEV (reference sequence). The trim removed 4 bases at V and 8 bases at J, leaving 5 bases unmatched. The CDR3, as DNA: TGTGCCAGCAGTTCCGGGACAGCGGATTCACCCCTCCACTTT. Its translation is CASSSGTADSPLHF.